A single sample gave rise to the 26 T cell receptor beta chains below, sequenced in a study of T cell responses to AZD1222 COVID-19 vaccine. This table comes from immunoSEQ multiplex PCR, and its TCRdb copy is limited to in-frame clones, with some not included. The table includes 95,000 or so clones, around nine tenths detected once. Sequencing was performed on peripheral blood, taken on day 0 of AZD1222 vaccination. The receptors shown here come from an adult in good health.

The chain recombines TRBV6-2 or TRBV6-3 with TRBJ1-6; 9 nucleotides align to TRBD1. This CDR3 has 16 amino acids. Germline trimming cut 4 bases from V and 4 bases from J; bases unmatched to any gene: 5. The germline V gene encodes CDR1 MNHEY and CDR2 SVGEGT. The DNA of the CDR3 is TGTGCCAGCAGTTCGTACGGGACAGGGTATAATTCACCCCTCCACTTT. It encodes CASSSYGTGYNSPLHF.

V gene TRBV7-8 combines with J gene TRBJ2-7, with TRBD2 identical over 11 bases. Trimming at V came to 5 bases and at J to 12 bases, leaving 18 bases not matched to a gene. The CDR3 has 16 residues. CDR1 is SGHVS, CDR2 FQNEAQ, per germline. The CDR3 nucleotides are TGTGCCAGCAGCCACATCACTCTAGCGGGGGGACTTTTGCGGTACTTC. Translation: CASSHITLAGGLLRYF.

In regard to this clone: This same CDR3 is encoded by further DNA sequences in the sample. The chain has TRBV9 and TRBJ1-2; D is uncertain. This CDR3 is built from 12 residues. V was clipped by 0 bases and J by 4 bases, with 4 bases between them. Germline V CDR1 and CDR2: SGDLS, YYNGEE. The CDR3, as DNA: TGTGCCAGCAGCGTAGCTGGCTATGGCTACACCTTC. Its protein product is CASSVAGYGYTF.

This chain links TRBV5-1 with TRBJ1-5, with 9 bases identical to TRBD1. CDR1 is SGHRS, CDR2 YFSETQ, per germline. The V gene end was trimmed by 4 bases and the J gene end by 0 bases; junction bases not matched to a gene: 14. The CDR3 has 19 amino acids. The CDR3 DNA is TGCGCCAGCAGCCGAAAGGACAGGGGCGACGACTATAGCAATCAGCCCCAGCATTTT. Its protein product is CASSRKDRGDDYSNQPQHF.

The gene calls are TRBV5-6 and TRBJ1-2; D possibly corresponds to TRBD1 (5 bases). The V and J ends lost 5 bases and 4 bases respectively, with 15 bases between them. Germline CDR1 SGHDT, CDR2 YYEEEE. The CDR3 has 14 amino acids. CDR3 amino acids: CASRHWGGGYGYTF. CDR3 nucleotide sequence: TGTGCCAGCAGGCATTGGGGGGGAGGCTATGGCTACACCTTC.

The gene calls are TRBV19 and TRBJ1-5; TRBD1 matches at 7 bases. This CDR3 is 15 amino acids long. Germline V gene sequence: CDR1 LNHDA, CDR2 SQIVND (reference sequence). Unmatched junction bases numbered 8, after V lost 6 bases and J lost 3 bases. CDR3 nucleotide sequence: TGTGCCAGTAGGCAGCGGGACAGATACAATCAGCCCCAGCATTTT. Protein: CASRQRDRYNQPQHF. The full variable domain, in which reference TRBV19 and TRBJ1-5 provide the parts outside the CDR3, is DGGITQSPKYLFRKEGQNVTLSCEQNLNHDAMYWYRQDPGQGLRLIYYSQIVNDFQKGDIAEGYSVSREKKESFPLTVTSAQKNPTAFYLCASRQRDRYNQPQHFGDGTRLSIL.

The rearrangement links TRBV6-5 to TRBJ1-1; D gene unclear. The CDR3 runs to 16 residues. From germline, CDR1 is MNHEY and CDR2 SVGAGI. Trimming shortened V by 0 bases and J by 4 bases, and 15 bases separated the two germline ends. The CDR3 reads CASSYSPAGRITEAFF. In DNA form, the CDR3 reads TGTGCCAGCAGTTACTCGCCAGCGGGGAGGATCACTGAAGCTTTCTTT.

The chain couples TRBV29-1 to TRBJ1-2; 7 positions agree with TRBD1. J gave up 0 bases and V 6 bases, and 4 bases lay outside the gene matches. CDR1 and CDR2 (germline): SQVTM, ANQGSEA. The CDR3 runs to 13 residues. CDR3 amino acids: CSVRDSTNYGYTF. The CDR3 DNA sequence: TGCAGCGTACGGGACAGTACTAACTATGGCTACACCTTC.

CDR3 in amino acids: CASSYTTRAETQYF. For the CDR3, the DNA is TGCGCCAGCAGCTACACGACTAGAGCGGAGACCCAGTACTTC. The chain couples TRBV5-1 to TRBJ2-5, with a weak D call TRBD2 (6 bases). The V gene lost 3 bases and the J gene lost 5 bases, with 14 bases spanning the gap. The CDR3 has 14 amino acids. Germline V gives CDR1 SGHRS, CDR2 YFSETQ.

Only a few counts were recorded for this clone. The rearrangement links TRBV7-3 to TRBJ1-6, with TRBD1 matching over 7 bases. The CDR3 consists of 16 residues. J gave up 6 bases and V 2 bases, and 7 bases lay outside the gene matches. Germline V gene sequence: CDR1 SGHTA, CDR2 FQGTGA. The CDR3 loop reads CASSLEAWDSNSPLHF. DNA for the CDR3: TGTGCCAGCAGCTTAGAGGCGTGGGACAGTAATTCACCCCTCCACTTT.

The chain combines TRBV28 with TRBJ1-3, with TRBD1 matching over 8 bases. Germline trimming cut 3 bases from V and 4 bases from J; bases unmatched to any gene: 8. Germline V gives CDR1 MDHEN, CDR2 SYDVKM. CDR3 length: 16 residues. This chain's CDR3 is CASSFSQGVSGNTIYF. The CDR3 coding sequence is TGTGCCAGCAGTTTCTCACAGGGGGTTTCAGGAAACACCATATATTTT.

The rearrangement uses TRBV21-1 and TRBJ2-7. TRBV21-1 is assigned pseudogene status. The CDR3 is 17 residues long. The CDR3 region has the DNA TGTGCCAGCAGCAATGAAAGGCCCAGCCCCTGGTCCTACGAGCAGTACTTC. It is translated as CASSNERPSPWSYEQYF.

In this sample, this clone turned up a few times. The chain employs TRBV5-4 and TRBJ2-5; TRBD2 agrees at 8 bases. J lost 4 bases, V lost 4 bases, and 3 bases had no gene match. This CDR3 contains 13 residues. Per germline, CDR1 SGHNT and CDR2 YYREEE (reference sequence). As DNA, the CDR3 is TGTGCCAGCAGCCCGGGGGGGGGAGAGACCCAGTACTTC. This gives the protein CASSPGGGETQYF.

The chain carries TRBV7-8 and TRBJ2-7, with D possibly matching TRBD1 (5 bases). Deletions cut 4 bases from V and 2 bases from J, with 9 bases between. This CDR3 contains 13 residues. Germline V CDR1 and CDR2: SGHVS, FQNEAQ. CDR3 region: CASSSLQAYEQYF. The CDR3 DNA sequence: TGTGCCAGCAGCTCCTTACAGGCCTACGAGCAGTACTTC.

This clone was detected only a few times. V gene TRBV19 combines with J gene TRBJ1-5; D gene uncertain. There are 15 residues in the CDR3. V was clipped by 7 bases and J by 5 bases, with 18 bases between them. In germline, CDR1 is LNHDA, CDR2 SQIVND (reference sequence). CDR3 nucleotide sequence: TGTGCCAGTACCCTAGGGTGGCAGCCGGATCAGCCCCAGCATTTT. This codes for CASTLGWQPDQPQHF.

The DNA for the CDR3 is TGTGCCAGCACCTTAGGGGGGGGAGGAAATGGCTACACCTTC. This translates into CASTLGGGGNGYTF. V and J are TRBV2 and TRBJ1-2, with D possibly being TRBD1 (6 bases). Trimming pared 7 bases from V and 6 bases from J, leaving 18 bases between. Germline V gene sequence: CDR1 SNHLY, CDR2 FYNNEI. The length of the CDR3 is 14 residues.

This chain links TRBV10-1 with TRBJ2-7, with 7 bases identical to TRBD1. This CDR3 spans 13 amino acids. V gave up 2 bases and J gave up 3 bases; unmatched junction bases: 1. Germline V CDR1 and CDR2: WNHNN, SYGVQD (reference sequence). The CDR3 DNA sequence: TGCGCCAGCAGTGAGGGGACAGTCTACGAGCAGTACTTC. As protein: CASSEGTVYEQYF.

V usage is TRBV5-1 and J usage is TRBJ1-2; D unresolved. The CDR3 has 10 residues. V was cut by 5 bases and J by 4 bases, with 3 bases left in between. Germline loops: CDR1 SGHRS, CDR2 YFSETQ. The CDR3 sequence is CASRGYGYTF. As DNA, the CDR3 is TGCGCCAGCAGGGGCTATGGCTACACCTTC. Full variable domain (rest looked up from reference TRBV5-1 and TRBJ1-2): KAGVTQTPRYLIKTRGQQVTLSCSPISGHRSVSWYQQTPGQGLQFLFEYFSETQRNKGNFPGRFSGRQFSNSRSEMNVSTLELGDSALYLCASRGYGYTFGSGTRLTVV.

The chain is built from TRBV29-1 and TRBJ2-7; 10 bases are a match to TRBD1. The trim removed 4 bases at V and 4 bases at J, leaving 4 bases unmatched. Germline CDR1 SQVTM, CDR2 ANQGSEA. CDR3 size: 13 residues. The CDR3 reads CSVVQDRGYEQYF. As DNA, the CDR3 is TGCAGCGTTGTTCAGGACAGGGGGTACGAGCAGTACTTC.

The CDR3 loop is CASSIGRTEPSGANVLTF. CDR3 in DNA: TGTGCCAGTAGTATAGGACGGACAGAACCCTCTGGGGCCAACGTCCTGACTTTC. The chain carries TRBV19 and TRBJ2-6; TRBD1 is a possible D gene (6 bases). CDR1 is LNHDA, CDR2 SQIVND, per germline (reference sequence). This CDR3 comprises 18 residues. The V and J ends lost 1 base and 0 bases respectively, with 13 bases between them.

Worth noting for this clone: Since the CDR3 does not end with the conserved phenylalanine or tryptophan, this likely comes from a read error. Because the CDR3's place on the DNA is in doubt, the DNA is left out and the CDR3 is given as listed by TCRdb. This chain uses TRBV3-1 (or the pseudogene TRBV3-2) with TRBJ1-2. The CDR3 sequence runs 10 residues, both termini included. Germline values: CDR1 LGHDT, CDR2 YNNKEL (reference sequence). CDR3 region: CASSARKRSY.

This clone occurred once. The chain joins TRBV19 to TRBJ1-2; 11 positions match TRBD1. The CDR3 consists of 15 residues. Per germline, CDR1 LNHDA and CDR2 SQIVND (reference sequence). Trimming removed 6 bases from V and 2 bases from J; junction bases left unmatched: 5. The CDR3 loop reads CASSPGQGENYGYTF. CDR3 nucleotides: TGTGCCAGTAGCCCGGGACAGGGGGAAAACTATGGCTACACCTTC.

The rearrangement links TRBV3-1 (or the pseudogene TRBV3-2) to TRBJ1-2; D perhaps matches TRBD1 (5 bases). CDR3 size: 17 residues. Germline V gene sequence: CDR1 LGHDT, CDR2 YNNKEL (reference sequence). V shed 0 bases and J shed 6 bases, with 20 bases lying between them. The CDR3 DNA reads TGTGCCAGCAGCCAAGATAGGGGCAGGGATTGGGCGGATGGCTACACCTTC. It codes for CASSQDRGRDWADGYTF.

The chain carries TRBV10-2 and TRBJ1-4, with 7 nucleotides matching TRBD1. V was clipped by 8 bases and J by 7 bases; unmatched bases: 7. The CDR3 covers 13 residues. CDR1 WSHSY and CDR2 SAAADI come from the germline V gene. In nucleotides, the CDR3 is TGCGCCAGCGCGGGACAGATAGTTGAAAAACTGTTTTTT. It is translated as CASAGQIVEKLFF.

This clone was recorded only once. This chain connects TRBV6-5 to TRBJ2-1; no reliable D call. The length of the CDR3 is 11 residues. Looked up from germline, CDR1 is MNHEY and CDR2 is SVGAGI. V was cut by 5 bases and J by 10 bases, with 9 bases left in between. The CDR3 coding sequence is TGTGCCAGCAGTCGCGACGGGGAGCAGTTCTTC. Translating gives CASSRDGEQFF.

This clone was recorded only once. This rearrangement joins TRBV6-6 to TRBJ1-5, with D hard to call. Germline CDR1 reads MNHNY; CDR2 reads SVGAGI (reference sequence). CDR3 length: 17 residues. V was cut by 6 bases and J by 1 base, with 19 bases left in between. Here the CDR3 reads CASSRTPNSGSNQPQHF. The CDR3 coding sequence is TGTGCCAGCAGCCGAACCCCCAATTCGGGGAGCAATCAGCCCCAGCATTTT.